These 30 T cell receptor beta chains came from one sample sequenced in a study of T-cell reconstitution after alpha-beta-depleted transplantation in children. Unique molecular identifiers were used to barcode this TCRbeta library. From the PCR reads, TCRdb called clonotypes with MiXCR, one entry per CDR3 protein. This sample carries hundreds of thousands of distinct CDR3 sequences, about 21% of them seen once, and the ten largest clones take 14%. The sample was PBMCs, mostly from graft donor cells, taken 360 days after TCRalphabeta/CD19-depleted stem cell transplant. The receptors originated from a boy under two years old who had a stem cell transplant for acute myeloid leukemia, so the T cells may come from the graft donor.

This clonotype appeared a few times. The chain employs TRBV3-1 and TRBJ2-2, with D maybe TRBD2 (5 bases). Looked up from germline, CDR1 is LGHDT and CDR2 is YNNKEL (reference sequence). V dropped 1 base and J dropped 7 bases, with 19 bases sitting between them. This CDR3 region has 17 residues. CDR3 protein: CASSQARELSGDGELFF. CDR3 DNA sequence: TGTGCCAGCAGCCAAGCCCGTGAACTCAGCGGAGACGGGGAGCTGTTTTTT.

At least ten counts were recorded for this clonotype. The V call is TRBV20-1, the J call TRBJ2-5; D perhaps matches TRBD1 (6 bases). The CDR3 extends over 11 amino acids. Per the germline V gene, CDR1 is DFQATT and CDR2 is SNEGSKA (reference sequence). V lost 3 bases and J lost 13, with 15 bases in between. The chain's CDR3 is CSASWRQVRYF. CDR3 sequence (DNA): TGCAGTGCTAGTTGGAGACAGGTCCGGTACTTC.

J is TRBJ1-1 and V is TRBV4-3, with D uncertain. The CDR3 is 15 residues long. Per germline, CDR1 LGHNA and CDR2 YSLEER. Trimming left V 1 base short and J 0 bases short, with 9 bases between. CDR3 nucleotides: TGCGCCAGCAGCCAAGTATACAGAATGAACACTGAAGCTTTCTTT. Protein sequence: CASSQVYRMNTEAFF.

This clonotype was counted many times. The V call is TRBV6-5, the J call TRBJ2-5, with 7 bases aligning to TRBD1. CDR1 and CDR2 from the germline V gene are MNHEY and SVGAGI. V dropped 2 bases and J dropped 3; count of bases not matched to a gene: 3. The CDR3 is made up of 14 amino acids. CDR3 DNA: TGTGCCAGCAGTTACGTTGACAGGGAAGAGACCCAGTACTTC. It specifies CASSYVDREETQYF.

This clonotype showed up many times. V usage is TRBV7-2 and J usage is TRBJ1-1; 11 nucleotides align to TRBD1. Germline loops: CDR1 SGHTA, CDR2 FQGNSA. The CDR3 runs to 14 residues. Trimming took 5 bases from V and 3 from J; bases not matched to a gene: 2. CDR3 nucleotide sequence: TGTGCCAGCAGCCGGGGACAGGGGGACACTGAAGCTTTCTTT. Translation: CASSRGQGDTEAFF.

V and J are TRBV30 and TRBJ2-3, with D hard to call. The CDR3 covers 11 residues. Germline values: CDR1 GTSNPN, CDR2 SVGIG (reference sequence). The V gene lost 1 base and the J gene lost 14 bases, with 13 bases spanning the gap. The CDR3 here is CAWSAASVPYF. The CDR3, as DNA: TGTGCCTGGAGTGCCGCAAGCGTCCCGTATTTT. Full variable domain (rest looked up from reference TRBV30 and TRBJ2-3): SQTIHQWPATLVQPVGSPLSLECTVEGTSNPNLYWYRQAAGRGLQLLFYSVGIGQISSEVPQNLSASRPQDRQFILSSKKLLLSDSGFYLCAWSAASVPYFGPGTRLTVL.

In this sample, this clonotype turned up a few times. The chain carries TRBV15 and TRBJ1-1; no definite D call. CDR1 is LNHNV, CDR2 YYDKDF, per germline (reference sequence). The V end lost 0 bases, the J end lost 4 bases, and 6 bases lay between the germline ends. This CDR3 region has 13 residues. As DNA, the CDR3 is TGTGCCACCAGCAGAGACTGGTCCACTGAAGCTTTCTTT. Translation gives CATSRDWSTEAFF.

This clonotype was counted many times. This rearrangement joins TRBV7-9 to TRBJ2-7, with D possibly TRBD2 on 6 matching bases. The germline V and J ends were trimmed by 8 bases and 2 bases, with 10 bases remaining between them. Germline CDR1 and CDR2: SEHNR and FQNEAQ (reference sequence). This CDR3 has 12 residues. This CDR3 reads CASGRKTYEQYF. The CDR3 DNA reads TGTGCCAGCGGGAGGAAGACCTACGAGCAGTACTTC.

The CDR3 nucleotides are TGCAGTGCTAGCCTACGAATGAACACTGAAGCTTTCTTT. Protein: CSASLRMNTEAFF. V is TRBV20-1 and J is TRBJ1-1; unclear D gene. This CDR3 is 13 amino acids long. The V gene lost 3 bases and the J gene lost 0 bases, with 8 bases spanning the gap. CDR1 and CDR2 from the germline V gene are DFQATT and SNEGSKA (reference sequence).

CDR3 DNA: TGTGCCAGCACCCCGGGGGAGAACACCGGGGAGCTGTTTTTT. This sequence encodes CASTPGENTGELFF. The V and J genes are TRBV4-2 and TRBJ2-2; D might be TRBD2 (6 bases). Germline CDR1 LGHNA, CDR2 YNFKEQ. The ends were cut back, 7 bases at V and 1 base at J, with 10 bases in the middle. The CDR3 loop spans 14 amino acids.

In this sample, this clonotype turned up many times. The chain joins TRBV11-2 to TRBJ1-6, with 7 positions matching TRBD1. Trimming cost V 1 base and J 10 bases; bases outside gene matches: 7. The CDR3 length is 15 residues. Per germline, CDR1 SGHAT and CDR2 FQNNGV. The CDR3 nucleotides read TGTGCCAGCAGCTTAGGGGGACAGCCTTTGTCACCCCTCCACTTT. This codes for CASSLGGQPLSPLHF.

This clonotype was seen only a few times. The V and J genes are TRBV10-3 and TRBJ1-1; D is uncertain. CDR3 size: 15 residues. The germline V gene has CDR1 ENHRY and CDR2 SYGVKD. With 4 bases removed from V and 0 bases from J, the gap between germline ends came to 12 bases. The CDR3 here is CAISVAGVVNTEAFF. The CDR3 DNA reads as TGTGCCATCAGTGTTGCCGGAGTTGTGAACACTGAAGCTTTCTTT.

CDR3 sequence: CASSPGTSVSYEQYF. The DNA for the CDR3 is TGTGCCAGCAGCCCCGGGACTAGCGTGTCCTACGAGCAGTACTTC. The rearrangement joins TRBV6-1 to TRBJ2-7; 10 nucleotides agree with TRBD2. This CDR3 has 15 residues. In germline, CDR1 is MNHNS, CDR2 SASEGT. V was clipped by 6 bases and J by 1 base; unmatched bases: 6.

The chain combines TRBV5-1 with TRBJ2-5, with 16 bases identical to TRBD2. The germline gives CDR1 SGHRS, CDR2 YFSETQ. The V and J ends lost 4 bases and 4 bases, in that order; junction bases with no gene match: 10. The CDR3 has 18 amino acids. The DNA for the CDR3 is TGCGCCAGCAGCGGACCGGGACTAGCGGGGGGGCCCAGAGAGACCCAGTACTTC. Translated, it gives CASSGPGLAGGPRETQYF.

The rearrangement links TRBV5-1 to TRBJ2-7; D is undetermined. The CDR3 extends over 16 amino acids. Trimming stripped 2 bases from V and 2 bases from J, with 17 bases between. Germline-derived CDR1 and CDR2 are SGHRS and YFSETQ. CDR3 bases: TGCGCCAGCAGCTTTGGCACCGAGCTCAACCCCTACGAGCAGTACTTC. Translating it yields CASSFGTELNPYEQYF.

This clonotype came up once. V gene TRBV6-1 combines with J gene TRBJ1-3; 8 bases fit TRBD1. Germline V CDR1 and CDR2: MNHNS, SASEGT. J gave up 8 bases and V 5 bases, and 11 bases lay outside the gene matches. The CDR3 is 15 residues long. CDR3: CASSLRQGTRHTIYF. The CDR3 nucleotides are TGTGCCAGCAGTCTCCGACAGGGGACGAGGCACACCATATATTTT.

This clonotype was recorded at least ten times. The V call is TRBV5-1, the J call TRBJ1-1, with TRBD1 matching 7 bases. CDR3 size: 14 residues. CDR1 is SGHRS, CDR2 YFSETQ, per germline. After removal of 6 bases from V and 3 bases from J, the junction contained 8 bases not matched to a gene. The CDR3 nucleotides are TGCGCCAGCACCGAGGGGACAGCGGACACTGAAGCTTTCTTT. It encodes CASTEGTADTEAFF.

This clonotype was seen a few times. V gene TRBV6-2 or TRBV6-3 combines with J gene TRBJ2-1, with D perhaps matching TRBD1 or TRBD2 (7 bases each). This CDR3 is built from 16 residues. Trimming removed 7 bases at V and 8 bases at J, with 24 bases between. Germline V gene lookup returns CDR1 MNHEY and CDR2 SVGEGT. CDR3 amino acids: CASTRGLGGGGDEQFF. The DNA of the CDR3 is TGTGCCAGCACCCGCGGACTAGGAGGGGGCGGGGATGAGCAGTTCTTC.

Ten or more counts support this clonotype. V gene TRBV12-3 or TRBV12-4 combines with J gene TRBJ2-5, with unresolved D. CDR3 size: 13 residues. Trimming removed 5 bases from V and 3 bases from J, with 10 bases in between. CDR3 DNA sequence: TGTGCCAGCAGTACGGACGGAGAAGAGACCCAGTACTTC. Translating gives CASSTDGEETQYF.

The V gene is TRBV6-1, the J gene TRBJ2-5, with TRBD1 matching 10 bases. The CDR3 consists of 13 residues. Trimming cost V 5 bases and J 8 bases; bases outside gene matches: 5. Germline assignment: CDR1 MNHNS and CDR2 SASEGT. The CDR3 protein is CASSPGTGVTQYF. Here the CDR3 DNA reads TGTGCCAGCAGTCCCGGGACAGGGGTAACCCAGTACTTC.

This clonotype has a count of ten or more. V is TRBV5-1 and J is TRBJ2-1; 12 bases are a match to TRBD2. CDR1 and CDR2 (germline): SGHRS, YFSETQ. V was pared by 7 bases and J by 9 bases, with 11 bases of the junction left unmatched. This CDR3 is 15 amino acids long. CDR3 bases: TGCGCCAGCTATCTAGCGGGGGGGCTTAAAGGTGAGCAGTTCTTC. It translates to CASYLAGGLKGEQFF.

The rearrangement uses TRBV28 and TRBJ2-5; no reliable D call. This CDR3 is built from 14 residues. V was clipped by 6 bases and J by 4 bases, with 15 bases between them. Germline CDR1 MDHEN, CDR2 SYDVKM. CDR3 in amino acids: CASRMVSVRETQYF. The DNA of the CDR3 is TGTGCCAGCAGAATGGTATCGGTGCGAGAGACCCAGTACTTC. Full variable domain (missing parts from reference TRBV28 and TRBJ2-5): DVKVTQSSRYLVKRTGEKVFLECVQDMDHENMFWYRQDPGLGLRLIYFSYDVKMKEKGDIPEGYSVSREKKERFSLILESASTNQTSMYLCASRMVSVRETQYFGPGTRLLVL.

The chain combines TRBV12-5 with TRBJ2-5; TRBD1 is a possible D gene (6 bases). The V gene lost 1 base and the J gene lost 4 bases, with 10 bases spanning the gap. Germline V CDR1 and CDR2: LGHNT, FRNRAP. The CDR3 runs 14 residues. The CDR3 DNA follows: TGTGCTAGTGGTTTGGGGGGACACGGAGAGACCCAGTACTTC. Amino acid sequence: CASGLGGHGETQYF.

This clonotype was seen more than once but under ten times. This chain joins TRBV27 and TRBJ2-6; D gene ambiguous. Trimming stripped 7 bases from V and 0 bases from J, with 7 bases between. Germline CDR1 is MNHEY and CDR2 is SMNVEV (reference sequence). The CDR3 extends over 14 amino acids. CDR3 in amino acids: CASTPTSGANVLTF. Written as DNA, the CDR3 is TGTGCCAGCACCCCAACCTCTGGGGCCAACGTCCTGACTTTC. The entire variable domain, with the rest obtained from reference TRBV27 and TRBJ2-6, is as follows: EAQVTQNPRYLITVTGKKLTVTCSQNMNHEYMSWYRQDPGLGLRQIYYSMNVEVTDKGDVPEGYKVSRKEKRNFPLILESPSPNQTSLYFCASTPTSGANVLTFGAGSRLTVL.

The V gene is TRBV15, the J gene TRBJ2-1; no firm D call. Germline CDR1 and CDR2: LNHNV and YYDKDF (reference sequence). The CDR3 is 13 amino acids. V was shortened by 5 bases and J by 8 bases, with 13 bases between the two germline ends. The CDR3 DNA is TGTGCCACCAGCTCCCGACTGTCGGATGAGCAGTTCTTC. Translation: CATSSRLSDEQFF.

The rearrangement joins TRBV29-1 to TRBJ2-3; tentative D call: TRBD2 (6 bases). Germline values: CDR1 SQVTM, CDR2 ANQGSEA. The CDR3 spans 13 residues. With 1 base removed from V and 1 base from J, the gap between germline ends came to 6 bases. The CDR3 region has the DNA TGCAGCGTTGAAGGGGAGGGCACAGATACGCAGTATTTT. Its protein is CSVEGEGTDTQYF.

This clonotype appeared many times. V usage is TRBV20-1 and J usage is TRBJ2-5; D call uncertain. Per the germline V gene, CDR1 is DFQATT and CDR2 is SNEGSKA (reference sequence). V was shortened by 3 bases and J by 1 base, with 6 bases between the two germline ends. The CDR3 totals 12 residues. The CDR3 DNA follows: TGCAGTGCTAGTACCAGCCAAGAGACCCAGTACTTC. It yields the protein CSASTSQETQYF.

This clonotype has a count of ten or more. The rearrangement uses TRBV4-3 and TRBJ1-2, with TRBD1 as a possible D gene (6 bases). Germline lookup yields CDR1 LGHNA and CDR2 YSLEER. The CDR3 length is 17 residues. Trimming took off 0 bases at V and 2 bases at J, with 16 bases between the two ends. The CDR3 DNA follows: TGCGCCAGCAGCCAAGATACCAGGGGAGCAAGGAACTATGGCTACACCTTC. Translation: CASSQDTRGARNYGYTF.

This clonotype came up a few times. The CDR3 loop reads CASSQGSPVLGYTF. Written as DNA, the CDR3 is TGTGCCAGCAGCCAGGGGTCTCCGGTACTTGGCTACACCTTC. This chain connects TRBV6-1 to TRBJ1-2; possible D gene TRBD1, 6 bases. CDR3 size: 14 residues. The germline V gene has CDR1 MNHNS and CDR2 SASEGT. Trimming stripped 6 bases from V and 7 bases from J, with 18 bases between.

A few counts support this clonotype. The chain has TRBV27 and TRBJ2-3; possibly TRBD2 for D (5 bases). The CDR3 totals 16 residues. Trimming stripped 6 bases from V and 2 bases from J, with 18 bases between. CDR1 is MNHEY and CDR2 is SMNVEV in the germline V gene (reference sequence). The CDR3 bases are TGTGCCAGCAGGATCACCGGAGGCCCGCTCACAGATACGCAGTATTTT. Translating gives CASRITGGPLTDTQYF.